This T cell receptor (beta chain) emerged from a study of T cells after posttransplantation cyclophosphamide. Study-level results: Later post-transplant blood repertoires were often dominated by donor CD8+ memory clones.

With respect to this clone: Its antigen is unknown.

The related graft donor's blood sample was taken on the day of bone marrow donation. Assay used: immunoSEQ multiplex PCR; TCRdb lists only in-frame clones, some missing. The sample contains some 27,000 clones, around 86% of which appear only once. V lost 2 bases, J lost 8 bases, and 7 bases stayed unmatched. The germline CDR1 and CDR2 sequences are MNHEY and SVGAGI. This CDR3 has 15 residues. Sequencing was performed on PBMCs. This TCR was sampled from a man aged 45 to 65. The V and J genes are TRBV6-5 and TRBJ1-4, with 8 bases fitting TRBD1. CDR3 in amino acids: CASSYLDRAEEKLFF. DNA for the CDR3: TGTGCCAGCAGTTACCTGGACAGGGCCGAAGAAAAACTGTTTTTT.